The entry that follows covers one T cell receptor (beta chain) sequence. The antigen is not known. The data belong to a study of shared clonotypes between healthy human individuals. Sequencing was performed with immunoSEQ multiplex PCR; in TCRdb, only in-frame clones are kept and a portion is missing. Here the sample spans around 450,000 clones, 79% being singletons. Findings and caveats of the study: Clonotype sharing among donors likely depends on sequencing depth.

The sequenced sample consisted of PBMCs. This receptor was identified in a woman aged 40 to 55 in good health. Some clones in this sample may be carry-over from other donors' samples.

This CDR3 reads CASSVGTATEAFF. The CDR3 DNA reads as TGTGCCAGCAGCGTCGGGACCGCCACTGAAGCTTTCTTT. The gene calls are TRBV9 and TRBJ1-1; the D gene is possibly TRBD1 (5 bases). Germline CDR1 and CDR2: SGDLS and YYNGEE. The V gene lost 2 bases and the J gene lost 4 bases, with 9 bases spanning the gap. The CDR3 has 13 residues.